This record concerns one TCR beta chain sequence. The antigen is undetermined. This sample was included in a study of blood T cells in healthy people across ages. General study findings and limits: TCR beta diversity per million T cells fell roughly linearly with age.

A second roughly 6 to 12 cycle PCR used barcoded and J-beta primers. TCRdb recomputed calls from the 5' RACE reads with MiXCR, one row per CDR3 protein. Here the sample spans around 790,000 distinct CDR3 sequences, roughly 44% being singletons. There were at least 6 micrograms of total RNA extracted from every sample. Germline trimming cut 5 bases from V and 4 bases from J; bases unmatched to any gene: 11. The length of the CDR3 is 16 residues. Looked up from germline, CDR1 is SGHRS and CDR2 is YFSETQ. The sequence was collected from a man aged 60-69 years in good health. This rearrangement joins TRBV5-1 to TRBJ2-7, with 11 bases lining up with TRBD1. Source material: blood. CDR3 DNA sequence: TGCGCCAGCAGAAAGACTCCGGGACAGGGGGGATACGAGCAGTACTTC. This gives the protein CASRKTPGQGGYEQYF.